This T cell receptor beta chain was sequenced for a study of blood T cell repertoires in COVID-19. Study overall: Some COVID-19 samples were acute and others convalescent; all came from the United States, Italy and Spain.

Authors' data handling: Researchers report that nucleated cell counts were estimated from reference gene primer amplification. TCRdb's table, derived via immunoSEQ multiplex PCR, lists solely in-frame clones and lacks some. For V, J and clone size, that table is used; D and trimming come from the DNA. This table has 200,000 to 300,000 clones, 84% appearing once. Looked up from germline, CDR1 is MNHEY and CDR2 is SVGAGI. The CDR3 has 16 residues. The V and J ends lost 2 bases and 2 bases respectively, with 16 bases between them. The clonotype was recovered from a human donor in a cohort sampled during active COVID-19. Sequenced: peripheral blood. The chain carries TRBV6-5 and TRBJ2-7, with D maybe TRBD2 (6 bases). The CDR3 region has the DNA TGTGCCAGCAGTTACGTGGCGGGGTTTCCAACCTACGAGCAGTACTTC. It translates to CASSYVAGFPTYEQYF.